This T cell receptor (beta chain) was captured by sequencing in a study of cytotoxic CD8 clonotypes in ibrutinib-treated CLL. Generated by immunoSEQ multiplex PCR, the TCRdb table keeps only in-frame clones and is missing some. The sample shows 200,000 to 250,000 clones, approximately 70% of them seen only once. Study-wide results and caveats: Clonality (at baseline) was higher than in age-matched healthy donors and tracked circulating CD8+ T-cell counts.

A word on this clone: Its antigen remains unknown.

Trimming at V came to 2 bases and at J to 8 bases, leaving 5 bases not matched to a gene. The CDR3 covers 16 residues. Germline assignment: CDR1 MGHRA and CDR2 YSYEKL. This sequence was found in a human donor with chronic lymphocytic leukemia. This sample comprised PBMCs, obtained after 12 months of ibrutinib treatment. This chain connects TRBV4-1 to TRBJ2-1; 14 positions match TRBD2. Here the CDR3 DNA reads TGCGCCAGCAGCCAAACCGGGACTAGCGGGAGATATGAGCAGTTCTTC. It yields the protein CASSQTGTSGRYEQFF.